These 29 T cell receptor beta chains were sequenced from one sample in a study of Ad26.COV2.S vaccination and SARS-CoV-2 variants. The sample's treatment: roughly 18 received Ad26.COV2.S at low or high dose, single or two shots; about 5 received placebo; per-sample allocation not given. Sample collection was performed on day 63 after the first vaccine or placebo injection. This table comes from immunoSEQ multiplex PCR, and its TCRdb copy is limited to in-frame clones, with some not included. The sample lists some 640,000 clones; roughly 90% were seen once. The sample was peripheral blood, taken in a trial of Ad26.COV2.S vaccine versus placebo. All receptors come from a person between 18 and 60 years old who received the Ad26.COV2.S COVID-19 vaccine or a placebo.

The chain uses TRBV7-9 and TRBJ1-1; 7 nucleotides match TRBD1. The ends lost 5 bases at V and 4 bases at J; junction bases unmatched: 13. The CDR3 length is 16 residues. Per the germline V gene, CDR1 is SEHNR and CDR2 is FQNEAQ (reference sequence). The CDR3 spells CASSPRTGTAATEAFF. The CDR3 coding sequence is TGTGCCAGCAGCCCCCGCACCGGGACAGCGGCCACTGAAGCTTTCTTT.

The chain uses TRBV15 and TRBJ2-5; 14 bases line up with TRBD2. Looked up from germline, CDR1 is LNHNV and CDR2 is YYDKDF (reference sequence). V gave up 5 bases and J gave up 2 bases; unmatched junction bases: 4. The CDR3 is made up of 16 amino acids. The CDR3, as DNA: TGTGCCACCAGCTCCTGGACTAGCGGGGGGCAAGAGACCCAGTACTTC. Translating it yields CATSSWTSGGQETQYF.

The chain is built from TRBV18 and TRBJ2-1; 9 nucleotides line up with TRBD1. Trimming removed 2 bases from V and 7 bases from J; junction bases left unmatched: 6. CDR3 length: 15 amino acids. Germline CDR1 KGHSH, CDR2 LQKENI. CDR3 DNA sequence: TGTGCCAGCTCACCAGGGACAGGGAACTGGAATGAGCAGTTCTTC. Its translation: CASSPGTGNWNEQFF.

This chain uses TRBV11-2 with TRBJ2-3; 12 positions agree with TRBD2. There are 17 residues in the CDR3. The germline V gene encodes CDR1 SGHAT and CDR2 FQNNGV. V was clipped by 2 bases and J by 0 bases; unmatched bases: 3. In DNA form, the CDR3 reads TGTGCCAGCAGCTTAAGGGGACTAGCGGGTAGCACAGATACGCAGTATTTT. Translating it yields CASSLRGLAGSTDTQYF.

The chain joins TRBV10-2 to TRBJ2-5, with 12 bases matching TRBD2. CDR1 WSHSY and CDR2 SAAADI come from the germline V gene. The CDR3 has 13 residues. V lost 7 bases, J lost 5 bases, and 2 bases stayed unmatched. CDR3: CASKLAGGETQYF. The CDR3 DNA reads as TGCGCCAGCAAACTAGCGGGAGGTGAGACCCAGTACTTC.

V gene TRBV11-2 combines with J gene TRBJ1-1; D not resolved. V was trimmed by 2 bases and J by 1 base, leaving 5 bases between them. Germline CDR1 reads SGHAT; CDR2 reads FQNNGV. The CDR3 is made up of 13 amino acids. The CDR3 DNA is TGTGCCAGCAGCTTACGAACGAACACTGAAGCTTTCTTT. Translating it yields CASSLRTNTEAFF.

This chain links TRBV30 with TRBJ2-3; D possibly uses TRBD1 or TRBD2 (5 bases each). Germline V gene data show CDR1 as GTSNPN and CDR2 as SVGIG (reference sequence). The CDR3 is 12 amino acids. The V end was cut by 5 bases, the J end by 6 bases, with 12 bases between. The CDR3 nucleotides read TGTGCCTGGGGGACCCCCTTGGATACGCAGTATTTT. Residues: CAWGTPLDTQYF.

CDR3 coding DNA: TGTGCCAGCAGCTTCGGGACAGGGGTCCAGCCCCAGCATTTT. Encoded protein: CASSFGTGVQPQHF. The chain has TRBV7-2 and TRBJ1-5, with TRBD1 identical over 10 bases. The germline CDR1 and CDR2 sequences are SGHTA and FQGNSA. V lost 3 bases, J lost 7 bases, and 3 bases stayed unmatched. This CDR3 contains 14 residues.

The chain carries TRBV5-1 and TRBJ1-5, with 11 bases identical to TRBD1. The CDR3 sequence is 14 residues long. The V segment lost 0 bases and the J segment 7 bases; nucleotides outside the gene matches: 0. Germline CDR1 SGHRS, CDR2 YFSETQ. CDR3 nucleotides: TGCGCCAGCAGCTTGGGGGACAGGGGGCAGCCCCAGCATTTT. This codes for CASSLGDRGQPQHF.

The chain recombines TRBV27 with TRBJ2-1; D is perhaps TRBD2 (6 bases). This CDR3 region has 16 residues. Germline V gene data show CDR1 as MNHEY and CDR2 as SMNVEV (reference sequence). Trimming stripped 6 bases from V and 6 bases from J, with 21 bases between. The CDR3 region is CASRPVRGTPFNEQFF. The DNA of the CDR3 is TGTGCCAGCAGGCCCGTACGGGGGACTCCCTTCAATGAGCAGTTCTTC.

This rearrangement joins TRBV2 to TRBJ2-7; 9 bases are a match to TRBD1. Trimming at V came to 3 bases and at J to 6 bases, leaving 18 bases not matched to a gene. Germline V CDR1 and CDR2: SNHLY, FYNNEI. The CDR3 has 18 residues. CDR3 region: CASSDAGGLGQGLSEQYF. The CDR3 DNA sequence: TGTGCCAGCAGTGACGCTGGCGGCCTCGGACAGGGGCTCTCCGAGCAGTACTTC.

This clone appeared once. The chain recombines TRBV5-6 with TRBJ1-3, with D perhaps TRBD1 (5 bases). This CDR3 region has 16 residues. The germline CDR1 and CDR2 sequences are SGHDT and YYEEEE. V gave up 1 base and J gave up 0 bases, with 11 bases separating them. CDR3 sequence: CASSLYRPSSGNTIYF. DNA of the CDR3: TGTGCCAGCAGCTTGTACAGGCCTAGCTCTGGAAACACCATATATTTT. The full variable domain, rest sourced from reference TRBV5-6 and TRBJ1-3, is DAGVTQSPTHLIKTRGQQVTLRCSPKSGHDTVSWYQQALGQGPQFIFQYYEEEERQRGNFPDRFSGHQFPNYSSELNVNALLLGDSALYLCASSLYRPSSGNTIYFGEGSWLTVV.

This clone was detected once. The V call is TRBV5-1, the J call TRBJ2-7; the match to TRBD2 covers 10 bases. This CDR3 contains 15 residues. Germline V gene sequence: CDR1 SGHRS, CDR2 YFSETQ. V lost 4 bases, J lost 6 bases, and 10 bases stayed unmatched. CDR3 DNA: TGCGCCAGCAGCCCGGGCCTAGCGGGAGTAAGCGAGCAGTACTTC. It encodes CASSPGLAGVSEQYF. The whole variable domain, remainder taken from reference TRBV5-1 and TRBJ2-7, is KAGVTQTPRYLIKTRGQQVTLSCSPISGHRSVSWYQQTPGQGLQFLFEYFSETQRNKGNFPGRFSGRQFSNSRSEMNVSTLELGDSALYLCASSPGLAGVSEQYFGPGTRLTVT.

This clone was recorded only once. The CDR3 nucleotides are TGTGCCAGCAGCCCCGGGGGTAGCGGGAGCCACGAGCAGTACTTC. This gives the protein CASSPGGSGSHEQYF. The chain carries TRBV13 and TRBJ2-7; 9 bases match TRBD2. The germline CDR1 and CDR2 sequences are PRHDT and FYEKMQ (reference sequence). The CDR3 runs 15 residues. The V and J ends lost 5 bases and 5 bases, in that order; junction bases with no gene match: 10.

CDR3 sequence (DNA): TGTGCCAGCAGCTTAGGGGGGGCGGGAGCTCTCTACGAGCAGTACTTC. This translates into CASSLGGAGALYEQYF. This chain links TRBV7-2 with TRBJ2-7; possible D gene TRBD2, 7 bases. Germline V gene data show CDR1 as SGHTA and CDR2 as FQGNSA. V was pared by 1 base and J by 3 bases, with 16 bases between. CDR3 size: 16 residues.

J is TRBJ1-1 and V is TRBV6-1, with 7 bases fitting TRBD1. CDR1 is MNHNS, CDR2 SASEGT, per germline. The CDR3 is 16 amino acids. The V segment lost 4 bases and the J segment 6 bases; nucleotides outside the gene matches: 14. The CDR3 sequence: CASSAQPRGTAPEAFF. In nucleotides, the CDR3 is TGTGCCAGCAGTGCCCAACCACGCGGGACAGCCCCTGAAGCTTTCTTT.

The chain uses TRBV10-1 and TRBJ2-3; 7 bases agree with TRBD2. CDR1 is WNHNN and CDR2 is SYGVQD in the germline V gene (reference sequence). The ends lost 2 bases at V and 7 bases at J; junction bases unmatched: 6. This CDR3 has 14 amino acids. The CDR3 loop reads CASSEAGEGNTQYF. For the CDR3, the DNA is TGCGCCAGCAGTGAGGCGGGAGAGGGAAATACGCAGTATTTT.

The genes are TRBV24-1 and TRBJ2-7; no reliable D call. The germline V gene encodes CDR1 KGHDR and CDR2 SFDVKD. The length of the CDR3 is 15 residues. V was cut by 0 bases and J by 3 bases, with 11 bases left in between. CDR3 protein: CATSDLHELDYEQYF. In nucleotides, the CDR3 is TGTGCCACCAGTGATTTGCATGAGTTAGACTACGAGCAGTACTTC.

The chain employs TRBV5-4 and TRBJ2-1; 8 bases agree with TRBD2. With 3 bases clipped from V and 9 bases from J, the junction kept 11 bases outside the gene matches. CDR3 length equals 15 residues. Germline CDR1 and CDR2: SGHNT and YYREEE (reference sequence). The CDR3 sequence is CASSSPAQRESEQFF. The CDR3 coding sequence is TGTGCCAGCAGCTCGCCGGCCCAGCGGGAGAGTGAGCAGTTCTTC. Drawing the rest from reference TRBV5-4 and TRBJ2-1, the complete variable domain is ETGVTQSPTHLIKTRGQQVTLRCSSQSGHNTVSWYQQALGQGPQFIFQYYREEENGRGNFPPRFSGLQFPNYSSELNVNALELDDSALYLCASSSPAQRESEQFFGPGTRLTVL.

This clone was observed a single time. V is TRBV19 and J is TRBJ1-5; D gene unclear. V lost 7 bases and J 0 bases, leaving 13 bases between the germline ends. This CDR3 region has 15 residues. In germline, CDR1 is LNHDA, CDR2 SQIVND (reference sequence). The CDR3 protein is CASKQEGGSNQPQHF. In DNA form, the CDR3 reads TGTGCCAGTAAGCAGGAAGGTGGTAGCAATCAGCCCCAGCATTTT.

This clone was observed a single time. The chain employs TRBV19 and TRBJ1-1; D unclear. The CDR3 sequence is 16 residues long. Germline V gene lookup returns CDR1 LNHDA and CDR2 SQIVND (reference sequence). V was trimmed by 7 bases and J by 2 bases, leaving 20 bases between them. This CDR3 reads CASTPQWGSVNTEAFF. In nucleotides, the CDR3 is TGTGCCAGTACCCCCCAATGGGGATCGGTAAACACTGAAGCTTTCTTT.

Points on this clone: Other DNA sequences of this sample code for an identical CDR3. V gene TRBV5-1 combines with J gene TRBJ2-2, with D perhaps matching TRBD2 (6 bases). V lost 0 bases, J lost 1 base, and 7 bases lay in between. The CDR3 totals 15 residues. CDR1 and CDR2 from the germline V gene are SGHRS and YFSETQ. The CDR3 reads CASSLGGENTGELFF. The DNA of the CDR3 is TGCGCCAGCAGCTTGGGCGGGGAGAACACCGGGGAGCTGTTTTTT.

This chain uses TRBV5-5 with TRBJ2-1; perhaps TRBD2 as D (5 bases). Germline lookup yields CDR1 SGHKS and CDR2 YYEKEE (reference sequence). Trimming stripped 4 bases from V and 2 bases from J, with 13 bases between. The CDR3 extends over 15 amino acids. In DNA form, the CDR3 reads TGTGCCAGCAGCGAAACGGGGAGAACCTACAATGAGCAGTTCTTC. It encodes CASSETGRTYNEQFF.

The chain recombines TRBV27 with TRBJ2-2, with TRBD2 matching 9 bases. The ends lost 1 base at V and 5 bases at J; junction bases unmatched: 5. The CDR3 sequence is 16 residues long. CDR1 and CDR2 from the germline V gene are MNHEY and SMNVEV (reference sequence). CDR3 residues: CASSLWAGGQTGELFF. The CDR3 bases are TGTGCCAGCAGTTTATGGGCGGGGGGGCAAACCGGGGAGCTGTTTTTT.

The rearrangement joins TRBV19 to TRBJ2-1; 11 nucleotides agree with TRBD2. With 2 bases clipped from V and 7 bases from J, the junction kept 16 bases outside the gene matches. The CDR3 covers 19 residues. CDR1 and CDR2 from the germline V gene are LNHDA and SQIVND (reference sequence). CDR3 nucleotide sequence: TGTGCCAGTAGTATATTTGCCTACGAACTAGCGGGAGTACGAAATGAGCAGTTCTTC. Translation gives CASSIFAYELAGVRNEQFF.

This chain links TRBV6-5 with TRBJ2-7, with TRBD2 matching over 8 bases. Germline CDR1 is MNHEY and CDR2 is SVGAGI. The J segment lost 3 bases and the V segment lost 6 bases, leaving 4 bases of the junction unmatched. This CDR3 region has 13 residues. The CDR3 DNA follows: TGTGCCAGCAGACGCGGGGGGCTCTACGAGCAGTACTTC. Its protein product is CASRRGGLYEQYF.

This chain connects TRBV13 to TRBJ2-7, with TRBD2 matching over 10 bases. The junction had 2 bases not matched to a gene; V was cut back by 3 bases and J by 3 bases. This CDR3 has 14 amino acids. CDR1 and CDR2 from the germline V gene are PRHDT and FYEKMQ (reference sequence). The CDR3 loop reads CASSFSGRSYEQYF. CDR3 sequence (DNA): TGTGCCAGCAGCTTTAGCGGGAGGAGCTACGAGCAGTACTTC.

The V and J genes are TRBV9 and TRBJ2-2, with 11 bases lining up with TRBD2. This CDR3 has 18 amino acids. The germline CDR1 and CDR2 sequences are SGDLS and YYNGEE. Trimming removed 3 bases from V and 1 base from J; junction bases left unmatched: 8. The CDR3 bases are TGTGCCAGCAGCGCCCAAACCGGGACTAGCGGGAACACCGGGGAGCTGTTTTTT. Protein product: CASSAQTGTSGNTGELFF. Using reference TRBV9 and TRBJ2-2 for the parts outside the CDR3, the full variable domain is DSGVTQTPKHLITATGQRVTLRCSPRSGDLSVYWYQQSLDQGLQFLIQYYNGEERAKGNILERFSAQQFPDLHSELNLSSLELGDSALYFCASSAQTGTSGNTGELFFGEGSRLTVL.

There are a few counts of this clone. The chain combines TRBV5-1 with TRBJ1-4; D is possibly TRBD1 (5 bases). This CDR3 has 15 amino acids. Germline loops: CDR1 SGHRS, CDR2 YFSETQ. V was shortened by 1 base and J by 7 bases, with 14 bases between the two germline ends. This CDR3 reads CASSLYEGSTEKLFF. In DNA, the CDR3 is TGCGCCAGCAGCTTGTACGAGGGGAGTACTGAAAAACTGTTTTTT.